This entry concerns a single TCR beta chain. No antigen is known for it. The source of the sample is a study of graft-versus-host responses after intestinal transplantation. Looking at the study overall: Recipients received multivisceral, liver-intestinal, or isolated intestinal transplants. Once they had received anti-thymocyte globulin induction, all recipients took tacrolimus and steroids for two to three years.

Germline loops: CDR1 SNHLY, CDR2 FYNNEI. The CDR3 length is 13 residues. Trimming shortened V by 6 bases and J by 9 bases, and 15 bases separated the two germline ends. General study results and limits: An association linked early post-transplant HvG declines with peak circulating GvH clone levels. GvH clones occurred in recipient marrow; some first appeared in ileum or blood.

The repertoire was sequenced with immunoSEQ multiplex PCR; TCRdb's copy has only in-frame clones and lacks some. Here the sample spans about 120,000 clones, approximately 95% being singletons. The V call is TRBV2, the J call TRBJ2-1; TRBD1 might be the D (5 bases). Material: unstimulated CD4+ T cells sorted from spleen or lymph node cells, obtained before intestinal transplant. The source of this sequence is a human donor who received an intestinal transplant. The CDR3: CASSAIRETEQFF. The CDR3 DNA follows: TGTGCCAGCAGCGCTATCAGGGAAACTGAGCAGTTCTTC.